One and the same sample provided the 26 T cell receptor beta chains below, sequenced in a study of Graves' ophthalmopathy and Graves' hyperthyroidism. TCR beta CDR3 regions were amplified from RNA transcripts. HTBI primers were employed in first-round RT-PCR, then a second-round multiplex PCR followed. TCRdb passed the multiplex PCR reads through MiXCR, listing each CDR3 protein once. The sample has over 200,000 distinct CDR3 sequences; over 25% are singletons. Specimen: peripheral blood. Every receptor here comes from a man aged 45-65 years with Graves' ophthalmopathy.

This clonotype was recorded a few times. This chain connects TRBV7-2 to TRBJ1-5; D call uncertain. The CDR3 contains 17 residues. With 2 bases removed from V and 4 bases from J, the gap between germline ends came to 18 bases. Looked up from germline, CDR1 is SGHTA and CDR2 is FQGNSA. CDR3 nucleotides: TGTGCCAGCAGCTTAATTTTAGGCCTTGAAGGGAATCAGCCCCAGCATTTT. As protein: CASSLILGLEGNQPQHF.

This chain connects TRBV18 to TRBJ2-7, with D possibly matching TRBD1 (5 bases). The CDR3 loop spans 15 amino acids. Per the germline V gene, CDR1 is KGHSH and CDR2 is LQKENI. The V end lost 5 bases, the J end lost 6 bases, and 20 bases lay between the germline ends. DNA for the CDR3: TGTGCCAGCTCAACCTCAGGGCCTCTCCTAGGCGAGCAGTACTTC. It specifies CASSTSGPLLGEQYF.

This clonotype was observed at least ten times. This chain connects TRBV29-1 to TRBJ1-5; D is unresolved. Between the trimmed V and J ends, which lost 3 bases and 0 bases, there was a span of 9 bases. Germline V gene lookup returns CDR1 SQVTM and CDR2 ANQGSEA. There are 14 residues in the CDR3. The CDR3 region has the DNA TGCAGCGTTGATTTAATCAATAGCAATCAGCCCCAGCATTTT. Translation gives CSVDLINSNQPQHF.

The sample holds one count of this clonotype. The CDR3 reads CASSYIMLAGAGELFF. DNA for the CDR3: TGTGCCAGCAGTTACATTATGCTAGCGGGAGCCGGGGAGCTGTTTTTT. The chain recombines TRBV6-5 with TRBJ2-2; TRBD2 agrees at 10 bases. Germline CDR1 is MNHEY and CDR2 is SVGAGI. Losses at the gene ends were 2 bases for V and 6 bases for J; bases not matched to a gene: 6. This CDR3 is built from 16 residues.

This clonotype was observed at least ten times. The chain recombines TRBV7-2 with TRBJ2-7, with TRBD1 matching 8 bases. The junction had 10 bases not matched to a gene; V was cut back by 4 bases and J by 2 bases. The CDR3 is 16 amino acids. Looked up from germline, CDR1 is SGHTA and CDR2 is FQGNSA. CDR3 residues: CASSSPTGVRTYEQYF. The CDR3 bases are TGTGCCAGCAGCTCCCCGACAGGGGTAAGAACCTACGAGCAGTACTTC.

This clonotype was counted at least ten times. This sequence joins TRBV29-1 and TRBJ1-2; D is unresolved. Germline CDR1 reads SQVTM; CDR2 reads ANQGSEA. The germline V and J ends were trimmed by 6 bases and 8 bases, with 7 bases remaining between them. CDR3 size: 9 residues. The CDR3 sequence is CSVEPGYTF. Written as DNA, the CDR3 is TGCAGCGTCGAACCGGGCTACACCTTC.

This clonotype was seen repeatedly, ten times or more. This chain links TRBV7-9 with TRBJ2-7; 10 bases are a match to TRBD2. After removal of 2 bases from V and 3 bases from J, the junction contained 4 bases not matched to a gene. Germline values: CDR1 SEHNR, CDR2 FQNEAQ (reference sequence). The CDR3 is 15 amino acids. For the CDR3, the DNA is TGTGCCAGCAGCTTACTAGCGGGAGACTTCTACGAGCAGTACTTC. Translated: CASSLLAGDFYEQYF.

The chain is built from TRBV2 and TRBJ1-1, with a tentative D call TRBD1 (5 bases). V shed 6 bases and J shed 8 bases, with 16 bases lying between them. The germline V gene encodes CDR1 SNHLY and CDR2 FYNNEI. The CDR3 consists of 13 residues. CDR3 loop: CASSPEGAREAFF. CDR3 DNA sequence: TGTGCCAGCAGCCCCGAAGGGGCTCGCGAAGCTTTCTTT.

The chain recombines TRBV12-3 or TRBV12-4 with TRBJ2-7; TRBD2 is a possible D gene (6 bases). The CDR3 runs to 15 residues. Trimming removed 6 bases from V and 4 bases from J, with 19 bases in between. CDR3: CASSGGSGTLYEQYF. The CDR3 coding sequence is TGTGCCAGCAGCGGGGGTTCGGGAACGCTGTACGAGCAGTACTTC.

In this sample, this clonotype turned up many times. The rearrangement links TRBV5-1 to TRBJ1-2; D unclear. V dropped 4 bases and J dropped 5 bases, with 18 bases sitting between them. This CDR3 is 15 amino acids long. Germline V gives CDR1 SGHRS, CDR2 YFSETQ. The CDR3 region is CASSSDGPNPYGYTF. The DNA for the CDR3 is TGCGCCAGCAGCAGCGACGGACCCAACCCTTATGGCTACACCTTC.

This clonotype has a count of ten or more. The chain carries TRBV28 and TRBJ2-7; D possibly matches TRBD1 or TRBD2 (5 bases each). CDR3 size: 15 residues. Germline CDR1 is MDHEN and CDR2 is SYDVKM. With 5 bases removed from V and 0 bases from J, the gap between germline ends came to 14 bases. The CDR3 coding sequence is TGTGCCAGCAGTCCCGGGGCGAGGAGCTCCTACGAGCAGTACTTC. Amino acid sequence: CASSPGARSSYEQYF.

The chain employs TRBV12-3 or TRBV12-4 and TRBJ1-2; 9 nucleotides agree with TRBD1. V was clipped by 1 base and J by 5 bases; unmatched bases: 2. This CDR3 comprises 14 residues. The CDR3 here is CASSLGTGEYGYTF. The CDR3 DNA reads as TGTGCCAGCAGTTTAGGGACAGGGGAATATGGCTACACCTTC.

This clonotype was seen repeatedly, ten times or more. The chain has TRBV19 and TRBJ1-1, with TRBD1 matching 9 bases. Germline V lookup: CDR1 LNHDA, CDR2 SQIVND (reference sequence). This CDR3 is built from 12 residues. V shed 10 bases and J 6 bases; nucleotides not matched to a gene: 6. DNA of the CDR3: TGTGCCAACGGGACAGGGCGGGCTGAAGCTTTCTTT. The encoded protein is CANGTGRAEAFF.

This clonotype appeared many times. The chain recombines TRBV7-2 with TRBJ1-6, with D hard to call. V dropped 6 bases and J dropped 0 bases, with 12 bases sitting between them. This CDR3 contains 16 residues. Germline CDR1 SGHTA, CDR2 FQGNSA. DNA for the CDR3: TGTGCCAGCAGGATGACGGACCTCTCCTATAATTCACCCCTCCACTTT. Its protein product is CASRMTDLSYNSPLHF.

The rearrangement uses TRBV4-1 and TRBJ2-5; D is possibly TRBD2 (6 bases). The CDR3 sequence is 16 residues long. Germline-derived CDR1 and CDR2 are MGHRA and YSYEKL. Trimming removed 1 base at V and 3 bases at J, with 15 bases between. The CDR3 reads CASSQGALAPEETQYF. CDR3 DNA: TGCGCCAGCAGCCAAGGTGCTCTAGCGCCGGAAGAGACCCAGTACTTC.

This chain links TRBV5-6 with TRBJ2-7; D is perhaps TRBD1 or TRBD2 (5 bases each). The CDR3 length is 16 residues. Germline V lookup: CDR1 SGHDT, CDR2 YYEEEE. V lost 4 bases and J 4 bases, leaving 21 bases between the germline ends. The CDR3 nucleotides are TGTGCCAGCAGCCCCCGGAAGAGGGGCGCGGGTTACGAGCAGTACTTC. Its translation is CASSPRKRGAGYEQYF.

The CDR3 protein is CATRASSYEQYF. The CDR3 nucleotides read TGTGCCACAAGGGCTAGCTCCTACGAGCAGTACTTC. The rearrangement uses TRBV7-2 and TRBJ2-7; D is uncertain. CDR3 size: 12 residues. From germline, CDR1 is SGHTA and CDR2 FQGNSA. Trimming pared 10 bases from V and 0 bases from J, leaving 10 bases between.

The genes are TRBV7-8 and TRBJ1-1; D gene ambiguous. Trimming took off 3 bases at V and 1 base at J, with 6 bases between the two ends. Germline CDR1 reads SGHVS; CDR2 reads FQNEAQ. The CDR3 loop spans 13 amino acids. The CDR3 loop is CASSFSKNTEAFF. The CDR3 DNA reads TGTGCCAGCAGCTTTTCTAAGAACACTGAAGCTTTCTTT. The complete variable domain, with remaining parts taken from reference TRBV7-8 and TRBJ1-1, reads GAGVSQSPRYKVAKRGQDVALRCDPISGHVSLFWYQQALGQGPEFLTYFQNEAQLDKSGLPSDRFFAERPEGSVSTLKIQRTQQEDSAVYLCASSFSKNTEAFFGQGTRLTVV.

Concerning this clonotype: A junction end diverges from the germline sequence, so it may reflect a read error. The genes are TRBV7-7 and TRBJ2-7; D perhaps matches TRBD1 (6 bases). Germline loops: CDR1 SSHAT, CDR2 FNYEAQ (reference sequence). The CDR3 loop spans 13 amino acids. The CDR3 loop reads CASSFLRGNEQYF. The CDR3 nucleotides read TGTGCTAGCAGCTTCCTCAGGGGCAACGAGCAGTACTTC. Full variable domain (missing parts from reference TRBV7-7 and TRBJ2-7): GAGVSQSPRYKVTKRGQDVTLRCDPISSHATLYWYQQALGQGPEFLTYFNYEAQPDKSGLPSDRFSAERPEGSISTLTIQRTEQRDSAMYRCASSFLRGNEQYFGPGTRLTVT.

This clonotype was detected many times. The chain couples TRBV20-1 to TRBJ2-7; the match to TRBD2 covers 8 bases. Germline V gene data show CDR1 as DFQATT and CDR2 as SNEGSKA (reference sequence). The J segment lost 0 bases and the V segment lost 4 bases, leaving 8 bases of the junction unmatched. The CDR3 has 15 residues. The CDR3 loop reads CSAMEAGGFSYEQYF. The CDR3 bases are TGCAGTGCTATGGAGGCGGGAGGATTCTCCTACGAGCAGTACTTC.

This clonotype was seen more than once but under ten times. The rearrangement links TRBV7-8 to TRBJ2-5, with D possibly matching TRBD2 (5 bases). Germline V gene data show CDR1 as SGHVS and CDR2 as FQNEAQ. The CDR3 is made up of 13 amino acids. The V gene lost 7 bases and the J gene lost 3 bases, with 12 bases spanning the gap. The CDR3 is CASTRGSKETQYF. For the CDR3, the DNA is TGTGCCAGCACCCGGGGTAGTAAAGAGACCCAGTACTTC.

This clonotype showed up many times. The chain uses TRBV20-1 and TRBJ2-5; D not certain. Per the germline V gene, CDR1 is DFQATT and CDR2 is SNEGSKA (reference sequence). This CDR3 comprises 17 residues. Deletions cut 1 base from V and 4 bases from J, with 22 bases between. The CDR3, as DNA: TGCAGTGCTAGAGGCTGGCACTCGCGAATTCCCGGAGAGACCCAGTACTTC. Translated, it gives CSARGWHSRIPGETQYF.

The table lists this clonotype with many counts. The rearrangement uses TRBV6-1 and TRBJ1-1; no reliable D call. The CDR3 runs to 12 residues. Germline lookup yields CDR1 MNHNS and CDR2 SASEGT. The V end was cut by 6 bases, the J end by 11 bases, with 16 bases between. This chain's CDR3 is CASRDGSVGAFF. The CDR3, as DNA: TGTGCCAGCAGGGATGGCAGCGTGGGCGCTTTCTTT.

This clonotype was seen repeatedly, ten times or more. The chain combines TRBV29-1 with TRBJ2-7; D unresolved. The CDR3 loop spans 13 amino acids. The V end lost 4 bases, the J end lost 0 bases, and 10 bases lay between the germline ends. CDR1 SQVTM and CDR2 ANQGSEA come from the germline V gene. The CDR3 reads CSVVEPYSYEQYF. The CDR3 DNA is TGCAGCGTTGTTGAGCCTTACTCCTACGAGCAGTACTTC.

Ten or more counts support this clonotype. V gene TRBV5-1 combines with J gene TRBJ1-5, with D perhaps matching TRBD1 (6 bases). CDR1 SGHRS and CDR2 YFSETQ come from the germline V gene. V was cut by 2 bases and J by 5 bases, with 14 bases left in between. CDR3 size: 15 residues. The CDR3 loop reads CASSFWGAPDQPQHF. CDR3 DNA sequence: TGCGCCAGCAGCTTTTGGGGGGCTCCAGATCAGCCCCAGCATTTT.

This clonotype was seen at least ten times. Since a much larger clone is just one base distant, this may be a read error. The chain links TRBV12-3 or TRBV12-4 to TRBJ1-2, with D tentatively TRBD1 (5 bases). The CDR3 length is 11 residues. The CDR3: CASSWGYGYAF. The DNA for the CDR3 is TGTGCCAGCAGTTGGGGGTATGGCTACGCCTTC.